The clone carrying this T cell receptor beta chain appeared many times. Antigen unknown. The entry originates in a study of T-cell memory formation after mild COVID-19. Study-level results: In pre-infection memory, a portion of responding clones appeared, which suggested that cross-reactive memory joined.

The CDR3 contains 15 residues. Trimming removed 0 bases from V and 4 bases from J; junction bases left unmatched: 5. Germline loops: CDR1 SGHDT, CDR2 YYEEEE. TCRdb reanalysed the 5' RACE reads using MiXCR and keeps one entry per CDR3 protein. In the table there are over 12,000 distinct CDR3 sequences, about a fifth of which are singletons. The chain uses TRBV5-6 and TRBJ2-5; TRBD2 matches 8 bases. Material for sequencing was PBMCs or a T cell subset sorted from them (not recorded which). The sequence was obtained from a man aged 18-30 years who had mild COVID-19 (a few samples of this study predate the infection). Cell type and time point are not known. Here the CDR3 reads CASSLAGGHSETQYF. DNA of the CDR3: TGTGCCAGCAGCTTGGCGGGGGGGCATTCAGAGACCCAGTACTTC.